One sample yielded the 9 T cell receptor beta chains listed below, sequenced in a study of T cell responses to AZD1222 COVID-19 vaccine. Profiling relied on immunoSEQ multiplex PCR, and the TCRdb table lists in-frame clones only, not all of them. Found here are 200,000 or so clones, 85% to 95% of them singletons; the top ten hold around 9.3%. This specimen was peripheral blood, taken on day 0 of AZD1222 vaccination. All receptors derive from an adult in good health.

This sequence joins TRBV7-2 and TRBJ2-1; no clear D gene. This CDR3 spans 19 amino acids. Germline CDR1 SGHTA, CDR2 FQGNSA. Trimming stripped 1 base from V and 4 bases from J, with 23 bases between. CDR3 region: CASSLDGVSTGPYYNEQFF. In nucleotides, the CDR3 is TGTGCCAGCAGCTTAGATGGAGTGTCAACGGGCCCCTATTACAATGAGCAGTTCTTC.

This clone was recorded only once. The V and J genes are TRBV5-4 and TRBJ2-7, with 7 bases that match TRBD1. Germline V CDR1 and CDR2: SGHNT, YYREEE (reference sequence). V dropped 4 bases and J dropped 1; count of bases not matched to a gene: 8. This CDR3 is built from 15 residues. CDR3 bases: TGTGCCAGCAGCCCAGGGGTGGGACAGTCCTACGAGCAGTACGTC. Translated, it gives CASSPGVGQSYEQYV.

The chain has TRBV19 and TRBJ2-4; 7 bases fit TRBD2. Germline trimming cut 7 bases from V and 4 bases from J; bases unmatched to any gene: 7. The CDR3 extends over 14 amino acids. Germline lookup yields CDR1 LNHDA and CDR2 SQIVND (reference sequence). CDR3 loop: CASMSAGVKNIQYF. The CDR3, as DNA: TGTGCCAGTATGTCGGCGGGGGTGAAAAACATTCAGTACTTC.

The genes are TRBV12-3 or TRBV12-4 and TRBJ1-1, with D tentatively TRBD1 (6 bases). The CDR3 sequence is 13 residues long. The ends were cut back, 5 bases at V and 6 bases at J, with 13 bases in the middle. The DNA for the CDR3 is TGTGCCAGCAGTCTCAGACAGGCACCTGAAGCTTTCTTT. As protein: CASSLRQAPEAFF.

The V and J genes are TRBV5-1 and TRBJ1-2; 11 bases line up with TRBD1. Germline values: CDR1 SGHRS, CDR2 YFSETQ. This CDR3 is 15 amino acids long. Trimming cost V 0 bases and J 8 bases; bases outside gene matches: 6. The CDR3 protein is CASSLEGQGAKGYTF. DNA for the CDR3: TGCGCCAGCAGCTTGGAAGGACAGGGGGCGAAGGGCTACACCTTC.

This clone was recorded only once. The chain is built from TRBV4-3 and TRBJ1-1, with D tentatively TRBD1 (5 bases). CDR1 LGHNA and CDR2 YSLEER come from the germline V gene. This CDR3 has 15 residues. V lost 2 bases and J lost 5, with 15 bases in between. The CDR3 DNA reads TGCGCCAGCAGCCAAAGCAAGGGGTATACAACTGAAGCTTTCTTT. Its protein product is CASSQSKGYTTEAFF.

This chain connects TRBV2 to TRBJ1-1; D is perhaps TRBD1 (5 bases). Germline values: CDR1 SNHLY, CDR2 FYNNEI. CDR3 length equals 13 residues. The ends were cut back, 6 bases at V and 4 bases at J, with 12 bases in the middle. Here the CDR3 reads CASRGESGTEAFF. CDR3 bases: TGTGCCAGCAGAGGGGAGTCGGGCACTGAAGCTTTCTTT.

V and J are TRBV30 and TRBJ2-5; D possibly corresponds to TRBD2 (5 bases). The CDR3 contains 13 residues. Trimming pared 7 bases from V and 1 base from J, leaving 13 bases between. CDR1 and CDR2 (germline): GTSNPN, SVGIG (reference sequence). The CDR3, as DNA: TGTGCCTCCAGTAAGGGAGCCCAAGAGACCCAGTACTTC. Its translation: CASSKGAQETQYF.

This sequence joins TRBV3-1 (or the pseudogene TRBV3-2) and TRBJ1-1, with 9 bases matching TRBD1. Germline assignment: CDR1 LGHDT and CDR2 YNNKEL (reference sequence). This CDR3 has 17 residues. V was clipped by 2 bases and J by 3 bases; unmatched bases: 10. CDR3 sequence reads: CASSQKVGQGPHTEAFF. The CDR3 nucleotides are TGTGCCAGCAGCCAAAAAGTAGGACAGGGGCCTCACACTGAAGCTTTCTTT.